This TCR beta chain is from a study of blood T cell repertoires in COVID-19. Overall study: PBMCs, B-cell-depleted T cells, or T cells provided the cDNA or gDNA that made up the material.

Produced via immunoSEQ multiplex PCR; TCRdb's table is partial and in-frame only. The sample records about 200,000 clones, 82% being singletons. This sequence was found in a woman between 40 and 50 years old with acute or convalescent COVID-19. Sequenced input: peripheral blood.

For the CDR3, the DNA is TGCGCCAGCAGCCCCGAGATAGCGCCGCGGGGGAATACGCAGTATTTT. The encoded protein is CASSPEIAPRGNTQYF. The rearrangement uses TRBV5-1 and TRBJ2-3; 7 positions match TRBD2. Looked up from germline, CDR1 is SGHRS and CDR2 is YFSETQ. Losses at the gene ends were 4 bases for V and 7 bases for J; bases not matched to a gene: 15. This CDR3 has 16 residues.